Given below is one T cell receptor (beta chain) in context. This sample was taken from a study of shared clonotypes between healthy human individuals. The V end was cut by 8 bases, the J end by 0 bases, with 17 bases between. The CDR3 has 15 amino acids. CDR1 and CDR2 from the germline V gene are MDHEN and SYDVKM. CD45RA-negative memory and CD45RA+ naive subsets were split from the CD4+ cells. TCRdb's copy holds only in-frame clones and misses some; the assay was immunoSEQ multiplex PCR. Among about 600,000 clones, about 96% were seen once, and the ten largest hold roughly 0.055%. This chain joins TRBV28 and TRBJ2-7; TRBD2 is a possible D gene (5 bases). Material: naive CD4+ T cells sorted from blood. Subset: CD45RA+ positively selected. The TCR comes from a woman under 40 in good health. The CDR3 DNA follows: TGTGCCAGCGGTAGATCGGGGTATCCCTCCTACGAGCAGTACTTC. Protein sequence: CASGRSGYPSYEQYF.